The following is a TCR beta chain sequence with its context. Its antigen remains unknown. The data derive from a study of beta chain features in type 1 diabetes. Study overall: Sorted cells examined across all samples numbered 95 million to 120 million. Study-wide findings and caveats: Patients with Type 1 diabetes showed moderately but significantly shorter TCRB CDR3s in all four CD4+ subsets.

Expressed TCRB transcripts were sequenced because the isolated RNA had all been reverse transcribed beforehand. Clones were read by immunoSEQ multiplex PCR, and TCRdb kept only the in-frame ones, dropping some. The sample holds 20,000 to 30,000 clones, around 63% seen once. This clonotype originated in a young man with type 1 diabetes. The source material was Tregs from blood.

The chain's CDR3 is CASRTSGGNEQFF. The CDR3 DNA sequence: TGCGCCAGCAGGACTAGCGGGGGCAATGAGCAGTTCTTC. The chain links TRBV10-2 to TRBJ2-1, with TRBD2 identical over 12 bases. Trimming cost V 6 bases and J 6 bases; bases outside gene matches: 0. Looked up from germline, CDR1 is WSHSY and CDR2 is SAAADI. The CDR3 has 13 amino acids.